The 22 T cell receptor beta chains below come from one sample, sequenced in a study of Ad26.COV2.S vaccination and SARS-CoV-2 variants. Treatment denoted: some 20 received Ad26.COV2.S at low or high dose, single or two shots; about 5 received placebo; per-sample allocation not given. Day 63 after the first injection of vaccine or placebo was the sampling time. The repertoire was sequenced with immunoSEQ multiplex PCR; TCRdb's copy has only in-frame clones and lacks some. The sample lists roughly 510,000 clones, around 90% occurring once. The sample was peripheral blood, taken in a trial of Ad26.COV2.S vaccine versus placebo. These receptors all come from a person between 18 and 65 years old who received the Ad26.COV2.S COVID-19 vaccine or a placebo.

This chain joins TRBV27 and TRBJ2-3; tentatively, D is TRBD1 or TRBD2 (5 bases each). Looked up from germline, CDR1 is MNHEY and CDR2 is SMNVEV (reference sequence). This CDR3 has 16 residues. The ends were cut back, 3 bases at V and 2 bases at J, with 15 bases in the middle. DNA of the CDR3: TGTGCCAGCAGTTTCGAGGGGACCAAGTACACAGATACGCAGTATTTT. Its protein is CASSFEGTKYTDTQYF.

The CDR3 protein is CASSQLGRAHTQYF. CDR3 DNA: TGTGCCAGCAGCCAACTCGGACGGGCTCATACGCAGTATTTT. The chain has TRBV3-1 (or the pseudogene TRBV3-2) and TRBJ2-3; D is uncertain. The V gene lost 2 bases and the J gene lost 7 bases, with 13 bases spanning the gap. The CDR3 length is 14 residues. Germline lookup yields CDR1 LGHDT and CDR2 YNNKEL (reference sequence).

The rearrangement links TRBV29-1 to TRBJ1-2, with TRBD1 matching over 9 bases. Germline V gene data show CDR1 as SQVTM and CDR2 as ANQGSEA. The CDR3 is 13 residues long. V shed 6 bases and J 5 bases; nucleotides not matched to a gene: 7. The CDR3 region is CSVRGQGRYGYTF. Written as DNA, the CDR3 is TGCAGCGTAAGGGGACAGGGCCGATATGGCTACACCTTC.

The chain combines TRBV28 with TRBJ1-4; 7 bases map to TRBD1. Germline CDR1 is MDHEN and CDR2 is SYDVKM. J gave up 8 bases and V 9 bases, and 12 bases lay outside the gene matches. The CDR3 runs 14 residues. The DNA of the CDR3 is TGTGCCAGTGGCCAGGGGGGAGGATACGAAAAACTGTTTTTT. Protein sequence: CASGQGGGYEKLFF.

The chain has TRBV29-1 and TRBJ1-2; a weak D match, TRBD1 (6 bases). The germline V gene has CDR1 SQVTM and CDR2 ANQGSEA. V was shortened by 6 bases and J by 6 bases, with 8 bases between the two germline ends. The CDR3 sequence is 10 residues long. CDR3 sequence: CSVQGHGYTF. Written as DNA, the CDR3 is TGCAGCGTGCAGGGGCATGGCTACACCTTC.

This clone came up once. The chain joins TRBV28 to TRBJ1-5; D remains ambiguous. V was clipped by 3 bases and J by 2 bases, with 11 bases between them. The CDR3 contains 15 residues. CDR1 and CDR2 from the germline V gene are MDHEN and SYDVKM. The CDR3, as DNA: TGTGCCAGCAGTTTTGTCGGCAGCGGCAATCAGCCCCAGCATTTT. Amino acids: CASSFVGSGNQPQHF.

As concerns this clone: The same CDR3 can be traced to other DNA sequences in this sample. J is TRBJ2-2 and V is TRBV28; D tentatively reads TRBD1 or TRBD2 (5 bases each). V was shortened by 2 bases and J by 5 bases, with 6 bases between the two germline ends. CDR1 is MDHEN, CDR2 SYDVKM, per germline. CDR3 length equals 13 residues. The CDR3, as DNA: TGTGCCAGCAGTTTAGGGGGAACCGGGGAGCTGTTTTTT. Translation gives CASSLGGTGELFF.

V gene TRBV9 combines with J gene TRBJ2-7, with D unresolved. The germline gives CDR1 SGDLS, CDR2 YYNGEE. This CDR3 is built from 13 residues. V was cut by 1 base and J by 1 base, with 6 bases left in between. DNA of the CDR3: TGTGCCAGCAGCGTACAGCCATCCTACGAGCAGTACTTC. Its translation is CASSVQPSYEQYF.

The chain employs TRBV5-1 and TRBJ1-4; D is unresolved. CDR3 length equals 17 residues. Trimming stripped 0 bases from V and 2 bases from J, with 14 bases between. CDR1 is SGHRS, CDR2 YFSETQ, per germline. The CDR3 bases are TGCGCCAGCAGCTTGGCCGGCTCCCTTGGGACTAATGAAAAACTGTTTTTT. Translation gives CASSLAGSLGTNEKLFF.

This chain joins TRBV29-1 and TRBJ1-1; 9 positions agree with TRBD1. The CDR3 covers 13 residues. Germline V gene data show CDR1 as SQVTM and CDR2 as ANQGSEA. V trimming: 3 bases; J trimming: 5 bases; junction bases outside the gene matches: 4. The CDR3 sequence: CSVETGGLTEAFF. CDR3 nucleotide sequence: TGCAGCGTTGAGACAGGGGGTCTGACTGAAGCTTTCTTT. The full variable domain, in which reference TRBV29-1 and TRBJ1-1 provide the parts outside the CDR3, is SAVISQKPSRDICQRGTSLTIQCQVDSQVTMMFWYRQQPGQSLTLIATANQGSEATYESGFVIDKFPISRPNLTFSTLTVSNMSPEDSSIYLCSVETGGLTEAFFGQGTRLTVV.

This clone has only one observation. This sequence joins TRBV3-1 (or the pseudogene TRBV3-2) and TRBJ2-5; 9 bases agree with TRBD1. The CDR3 is made up of 14 amino acids. Germline V gives CDR1 LGHDT, CDR2 YNNKEL (reference sequence). The V gene end was trimmed by 6 bases and the J gene end by 5 bases; junction bases not matched to a gene: 7. CDR3 sequence: CASSRDRAFETQYF. The CDR3 bases are TGTGCCAGCAGTCGGGACAGGGCATTTGAGACCCAGTACTTC.

Regarding this clone: The sample carries other DNA sequences with the same CDR3. The rearrangement uses TRBV28 and TRBJ1-1, with 10 bases identical to TRBD1. V lost 3 bases and J lost 3; bases outside the gene matches: 7. The length of the CDR3 is 16 residues. Per germline, CDR1 MDHEN and CDR2 SYDVKM. The CDR3 DNA is TGTGCCAGCAGTTTTAGGACAGGGGGTACAGACACTGAAGCTTTCTTT. It encodes CASSFRTGGTDTEAFF.

The chain has TRBV9 and TRBJ2-1; TRBD2 aligns across 7 bases. Germline CDR1 reads SGDLS; CDR2 reads YYNGEE. Germline trimming cut 3 bases from V and 4 bases from J; bases unmatched to any gene: 10. The CDR3 is 16 residues long. CDR3 protein: CASSAAWSSGYNEQFF. The CDR3 DNA sequence: TGTGCCAGCAGCGCCGCATGGTCTAGCGGATACAATGAGCAGTTCTTC.

The CDR3 sequence: CASSRGGTQGRQPQHF. The CDR3 DNA reads as TGTGCCAGTAGTAGAGGGGGAACACAGGGTCGCCAGCCCCAGCATTTT. The rearrangement uses TRBV19 and TRBJ1-5; TRBD1 is a possible D gene (6 bases). CDR1 and CDR2 from the germline V gene are LNHDA and SQIVND (reference sequence). Between the trimmed V and J ends, which lost 4 bases and 7 bases, there was a span of 20 bases. CDR3 size: 16 residues. The entire variable domain, with the rest obtained from reference TRBV19 and TRBJ1-5, is as follows: DGGITQSPKYLFRKEGQNVTLSCEQNLNHDAMYWYRQDPGQGLRLIYYSQIVNDFQKGDIAEGYSVSREKKESFPLTVTSAQKNPTAFYLCASSRGGTQGRQPQHFGDGTRLSIL.

The CDR3, as DNA: TGTGCCAGCAGCTTGCAACAGGGGCGCGCCTACGAGCAGTACTTC. Translating gives CASSLQQGRAYEQYF. The rearrangement uses TRBV5-5 and TRBJ2-7, with 7 bases lining up with TRBD1. J gave up 2 bases and V 1 base, and 6 bases lay outside the gene matches. This CDR3 has 15 residues. The germline V gene has CDR1 SGHKS and CDR2 YYEKEE (reference sequence).

The chain employs TRBV5-4 and TRBJ1-1; a possible D gene is TRBD1 (6 bases). Trimming took 4 bases from V and 1 from J, leaving 11 bases between them. In germline, CDR1 is SGHNT, CDR2 YYREEE (reference sequence). This CDR3 is 14 amino acids long. In DNA form, the CDR3 reads TGTGCCAGCAGCCCCACAGGGCGGAACACTGAAGCTTTCTTT. It translates to CASSPTGRNTEAFF.

This clone came up once. This chain connects TRBV15 to TRBJ1-1; D is ambiguous. Trimming cost V 0 bases and J 6 bases, with 8 bases left between them. Per germline, CDR1 LNHNV and CDR2 YYDKDF (reference sequence). The CDR3 sequence is 13 residues long. The CDR3 region is CATSRDRNAEAFF. In DNA, the CDR3 is TGTGCCACCAGCAGAGATCGTAACGCTGAAGCTTTCTTT. Full variable domain (rest looked up from reference TRBV15 and TRBJ1-1): DAMVIQNPRYQVTQFGKPVTLSCSQTLNHNVMYWYQQKSSQAPKLLFHYYDKDFNNEADTPDNFQSRRPNTSFCFLDIRSPGLGDTAMYLCATSRDRNAEAFFGQGTRLTVV.

This clone has a single count. The V gene is TRBV27, the J gene TRBJ2-2; D is perhaps TRBD1 (6 bases). The CDR3 is 17 amino acids. V was trimmed by 5 bases and J by 4 bases, leaving 20 bases between them. Germline values: CDR1 MNHEY, CDR2 SMNVEV (reference sequence). CDR3 in DNA: TGTGCCAGCAGTATCCTACAGGGCCCCCTTCCCACCGGGGAGCTGTTTTTT. Protein product: CASSILQGPLPTGELFF.

CDR3 region: CASSSTGGEDTQYF. CDR3 DNA sequence: TGCGCCAGCAGCTCCACGGGGGGGGAAGATACGCAGTATTTT. The rearrangement links TRBV5-1 to TRBJ2-3; 8 bases fit TRBD2. J was trimmed by 5 bases and V by 3 bases; bases with no gene match: 5. Per germline, CDR1 SGHRS and CDR2 YFSETQ. The CDR3 runs to 14 residues.

The V call is TRBV3-1 (or the pseudogene TRBV3-2), the J call TRBJ2-1; 8 nucleotides align to TRBD2. The germline CDR1 and CDR2 sequences are LGHDT and YNNKEL (reference sequence). CDR3 length equals 16 residues. Trimming took 3 bases from V and 8 from J; bases not matched to a gene: 12. The CDR3 loop reads CASSQDLPGLGDEQFF. DNA for the CDR3: TGTGCCAGCAGCCAGGATCTACCGGGACTAGGGGATGAGCAGTTCTTC.

The chain couples TRBV28 to TRBJ2-7; D might be TRBD1 (6 bases). CDR1 is MDHEN, CDR2 SYDVKM, per germline. Trimming shortened V by 6 bases and J by 3 bases, and 12 bases separated the two germline ends. The CDR3 sequence is 13 residues long. The CDR3 region is CASSKGQIYEQYF. The CDR3 DNA reads as TGTGCCAGCAGCAAAGGACAGATCTACGAGCAGTACTTC.

This CDR3 is CASNVGGVQETQYF. For the CDR3, the DNA is TGTGCCAGTAATGTGGGGGGGGTCCAAGAGACCCAGTACTTC. The V gene is TRBV19, the J gene TRBJ2-5; TRBD2 matches 7 bases. Germline V gene data show CDR1 as LNHDA and CDR2 as SQIVND (reference sequence). Losses at the gene ends were 7 bases for V and 1 base for J; bases not matched to a gene: 6. The CDR3 covers 14 residues. Using reference TRBV19 and TRBJ2-5 for the parts outside the CDR3, the full variable domain is DGGITQSPKYLFRKEGQNVTLSCEQNLNHDAMYWYRQDPGQGLRLIYYSQIVNDFQKGDIAEGYSVSREKKESFPLTVTSAQKNPTAFYLCASNVGGVQETQYFGPGTRLLVL.